The table lists the clone carrying this T cell receptor beta chain with a few counts. Its antigen is currently unknown. The data derive from a study of T-cell memory formation after mild COVID-19. Regarding the study as a whole: Proof of SARS-CoV-2 specificity was absent for the second-wave clones that crested on day 37. Of the contracting clones, CD4+ ones lay mainly in CM and EM, and CD8+ ones in EMRA.

Constant-segment primers and 5'RACE yielded cDNA libraries for TCR alpha and TCR beta, each carrying sample barcodes and UMIs. Each CDR3 protein gets one entry after TCRdb re-called the 5' RACE reads with MiXCR. The sample gives some 130,000 distinct CDR3 sequences, about a sixth of which show up once; over 4% is in the top ten. The CDR3 contains 15 residues. With V trimmed by 6 bases and J by 8 bases, 15 bases remained unmatched. CDR1 is SGHTA, CDR2 FQGNSA, per germline. The TCR comes from a man aged 18 to 30 who had mild COVID-19 (a few samples of this study predate the infection). Cell type and time point are not known. The rearrangement joins TRBV7-2 to TRBJ1-2, with 7 positions matching TRBD1. The material sequenced was PBMCs or a T cell subset sorted from them (not recorded which). CDR3 loop: CASSRRPTGSGGYTF. DNA for the CDR3: TGTGCCAGCAGTCGCCGCCCGACAGGGAGCGGCGGCTACACCTTC.